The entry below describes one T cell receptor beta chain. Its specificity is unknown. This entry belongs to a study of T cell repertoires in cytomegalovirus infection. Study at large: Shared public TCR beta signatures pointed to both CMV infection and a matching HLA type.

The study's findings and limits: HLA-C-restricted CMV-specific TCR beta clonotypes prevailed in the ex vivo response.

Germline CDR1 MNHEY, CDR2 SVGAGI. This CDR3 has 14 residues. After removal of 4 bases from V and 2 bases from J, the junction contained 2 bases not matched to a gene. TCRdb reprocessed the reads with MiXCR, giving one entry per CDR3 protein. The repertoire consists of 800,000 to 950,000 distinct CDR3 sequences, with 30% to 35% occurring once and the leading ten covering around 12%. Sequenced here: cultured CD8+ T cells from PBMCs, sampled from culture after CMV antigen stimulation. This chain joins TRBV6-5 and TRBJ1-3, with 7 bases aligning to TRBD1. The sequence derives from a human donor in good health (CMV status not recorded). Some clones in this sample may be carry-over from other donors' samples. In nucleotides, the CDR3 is TGTGCCAGCAGTTGGCAGGGGGCTGGAAACACCATATATTTT. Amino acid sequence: CASSWQGAGNTIYF.